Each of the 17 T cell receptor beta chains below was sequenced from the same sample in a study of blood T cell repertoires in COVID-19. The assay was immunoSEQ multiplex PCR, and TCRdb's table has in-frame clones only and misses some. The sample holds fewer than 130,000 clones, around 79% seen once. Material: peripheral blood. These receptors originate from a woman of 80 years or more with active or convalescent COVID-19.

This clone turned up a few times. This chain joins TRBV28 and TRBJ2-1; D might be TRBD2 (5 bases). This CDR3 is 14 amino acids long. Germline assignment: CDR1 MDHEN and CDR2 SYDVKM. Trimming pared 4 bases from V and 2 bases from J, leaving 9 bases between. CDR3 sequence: CASSSPTTYNEQFF. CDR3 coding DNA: TGTGCCAGCAGTTCCCCGACTACCTACAATGAGCAGTTCTTC.

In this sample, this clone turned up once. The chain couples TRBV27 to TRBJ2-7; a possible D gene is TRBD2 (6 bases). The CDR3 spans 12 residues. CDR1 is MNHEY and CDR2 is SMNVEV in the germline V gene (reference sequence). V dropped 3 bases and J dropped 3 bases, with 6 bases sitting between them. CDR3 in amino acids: CASSLGGYEQYF. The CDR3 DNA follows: TGTGCCAGCAGTTTGGGGGGCTACGAGCAGTACTTC.

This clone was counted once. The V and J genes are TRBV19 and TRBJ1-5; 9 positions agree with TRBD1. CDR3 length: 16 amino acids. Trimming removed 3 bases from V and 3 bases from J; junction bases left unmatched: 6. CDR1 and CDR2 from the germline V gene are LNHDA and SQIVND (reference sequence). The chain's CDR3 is CASSIMGTGPNQPQHF. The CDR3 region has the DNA TGTGCCAGTAGTATTATGGGGACAGGGCCCAATCAGCCCCAGCATTTT.

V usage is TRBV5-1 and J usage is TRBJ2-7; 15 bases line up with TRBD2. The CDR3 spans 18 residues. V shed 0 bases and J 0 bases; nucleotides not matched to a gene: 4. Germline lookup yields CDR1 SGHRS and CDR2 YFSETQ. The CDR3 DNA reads TGCGCCAGCAGCTTGGGGGGACTAGCGGGAGGCACCTCCTACGAGCAGTACTTC. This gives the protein CASSLGGLAGGTSYEQYF.

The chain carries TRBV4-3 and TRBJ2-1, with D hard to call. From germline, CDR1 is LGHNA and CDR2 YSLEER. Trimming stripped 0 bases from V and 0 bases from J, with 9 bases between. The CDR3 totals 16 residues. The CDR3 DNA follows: TGCGCCAGCAGCCAAGATGGAGTAAGCTCCTACAATGAGCAGTTCTTC. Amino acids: CASSQDGVSSYNEQFF.

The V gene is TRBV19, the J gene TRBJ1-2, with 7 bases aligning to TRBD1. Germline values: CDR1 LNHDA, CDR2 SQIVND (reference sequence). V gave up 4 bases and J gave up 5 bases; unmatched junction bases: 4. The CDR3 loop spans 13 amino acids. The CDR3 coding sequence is TGTGCCAGTAGTAGGAGGGGGCGATATGGCTACACCTTC. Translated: CASSRRGRYGYTF.

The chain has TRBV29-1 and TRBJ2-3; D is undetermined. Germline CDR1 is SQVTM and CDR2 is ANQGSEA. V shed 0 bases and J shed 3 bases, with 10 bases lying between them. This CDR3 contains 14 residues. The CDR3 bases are TGCAGCGTTGAAGAAGTTGGTAGTACAGATACGCAGTATTTT. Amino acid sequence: CSVEEVGSTDTQYF.

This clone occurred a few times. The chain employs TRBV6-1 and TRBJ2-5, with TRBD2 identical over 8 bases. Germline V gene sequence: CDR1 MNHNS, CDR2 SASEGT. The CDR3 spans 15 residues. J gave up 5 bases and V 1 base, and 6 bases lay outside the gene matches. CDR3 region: CASSEEGGRSETQYF. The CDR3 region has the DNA TGTGCCAGCAGTGAAGAGGGCGGGAGGTCGGAGACCCAGTACTTC.

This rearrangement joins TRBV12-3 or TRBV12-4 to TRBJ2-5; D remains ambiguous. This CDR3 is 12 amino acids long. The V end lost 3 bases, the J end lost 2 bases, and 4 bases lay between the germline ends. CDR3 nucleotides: TGTGCCAGCAGTTTCCTACAAGAGACCCAGTACTTC. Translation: CASSFLQETQYF.

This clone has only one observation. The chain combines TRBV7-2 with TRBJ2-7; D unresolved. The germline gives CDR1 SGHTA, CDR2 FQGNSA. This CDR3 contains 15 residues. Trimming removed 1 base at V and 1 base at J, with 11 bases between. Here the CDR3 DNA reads TGTGCCAGCAGCTTAGTCCCGGTCTCTTCCTACGAGCAGTACTTC. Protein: CASSLVPVSSYEQYF.

This chain's CDR3 is CAWSVNYEALRHNSPLHF. In DNA, the CDR3 is TGTGCCTGGAGTGTAAATTATGAGGCACTCCGCCATAATTCACCCCTCCACTTT. The chain has TRBV30 and TRBJ1-6, with D hard to call. The V end lost 0 bases, the J end lost 5 bases, and 20 bases lay between the germline ends. The CDR3 has 18 amino acids. Germline V gene sequence: CDR1 GTSNPN, CDR2 SVGIG (reference sequence).

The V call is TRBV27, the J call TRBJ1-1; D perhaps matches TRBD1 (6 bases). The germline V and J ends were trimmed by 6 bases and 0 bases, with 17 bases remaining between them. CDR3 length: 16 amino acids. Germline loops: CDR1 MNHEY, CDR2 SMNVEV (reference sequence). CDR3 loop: CASRTITGTMNTEAFF. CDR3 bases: TGTGCCAGCAGAACCATAACAGGGACCATGAACACTGAAGCTTTCTTT.

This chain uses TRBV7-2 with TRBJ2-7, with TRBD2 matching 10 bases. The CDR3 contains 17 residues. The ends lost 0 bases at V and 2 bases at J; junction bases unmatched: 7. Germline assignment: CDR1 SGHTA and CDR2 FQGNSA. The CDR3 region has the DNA TGTGCCAGCAGCTTAGCGATGGCTAGCGGGAGTCCCTACGAGCAGTACTTC. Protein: CASSLAMASGSPYEQYF.

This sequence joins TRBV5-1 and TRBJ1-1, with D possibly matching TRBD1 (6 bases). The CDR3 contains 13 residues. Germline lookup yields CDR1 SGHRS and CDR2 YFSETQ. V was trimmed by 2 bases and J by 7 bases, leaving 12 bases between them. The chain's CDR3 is CASSFWGLGEAFF. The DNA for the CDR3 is TGCGCCAGCAGCTTTTGGGGGCTTGGTGAAGCTTTCTTT.

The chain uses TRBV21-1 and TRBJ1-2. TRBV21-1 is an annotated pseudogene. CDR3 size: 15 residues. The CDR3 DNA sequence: TGTGCCAGCTGCGCGAAGGGGGGGAGGAGATATGGCTACACCTTC. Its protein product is CASCAKGGRRYGYTF.

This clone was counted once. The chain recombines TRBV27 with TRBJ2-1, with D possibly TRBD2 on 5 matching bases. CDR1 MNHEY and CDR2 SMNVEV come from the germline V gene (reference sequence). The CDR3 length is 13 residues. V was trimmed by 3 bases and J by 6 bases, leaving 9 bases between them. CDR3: CASSLAGGNEQFF. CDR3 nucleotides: TGTGCCAGCAGTTTGGCGGGCGGCAATGAGCAGTTCTTC.

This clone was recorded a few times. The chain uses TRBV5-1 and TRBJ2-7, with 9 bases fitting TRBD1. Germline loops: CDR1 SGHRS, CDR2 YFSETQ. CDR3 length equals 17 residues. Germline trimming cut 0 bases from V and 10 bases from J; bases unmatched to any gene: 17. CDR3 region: CASSLVSGGTGNHLQYF. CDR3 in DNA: TGCGCCAGCAGCTTGGTCAGTGGGGGGACAGGGAATCACCTCCAGTACTTC.